The present entry profiles one T cell receptor beta chain with its context. The CDR3 covers 15 residues. The V segment lost 4 bases and the J segment 6 bases; nucleotides outside the gene matches: 7. Germline V gives CDR1 SGHRS, CDR2 YFSETQ. This sample was taken from a study of blood T cell repertoires in COVID-19. Background on the study: Some COVID-19 samples were acute and others convalescent; all came from the United States, Italy and Spain. The cDNA or gDNA used as material had been derived from T cells, B-cell-depleted T cells, or PBMCs.

Authors' data handling: Researchers report that nucleated cell counts were estimated from reference gene primer amplification. TCRdb's copy holds only in-frame clones and misses some; the assay was immunoSEQ multiplex PCR. The D gene and trimming were derived from the DNA, and the V and J assignments and clone size from that table. This sample has around 150,000 clones, with roughly four fifths found just once. This TCR derives from a woman aged 80 or over with acute or convalescent COVID-19. V usage is TRBV5-1 and J usage is TRBJ2-3, with TRBD1 identical over 11 bases. The sequencing sample was made of peripheral blood. This chain's CDR3 is CASSPGQGAWDTQYF. DNA for the CDR3: TGCGCCAGCAGCCCCGGACAGGGGGCATGGGATACGCAGTATTTT. Full variable domain (rest looked up from reference TRBV5-1 and TRBJ2-3): KAGVTQTPRYLIKTRGQQVTLSCSPISGHRSVSWYQQTPGQGLQFLFEYFSETQRNKGNFPGRFSGRQFSNSRSEMNVSTLELGDSALYLCASSPGQGAWDTQYFGPGTRLTVL.